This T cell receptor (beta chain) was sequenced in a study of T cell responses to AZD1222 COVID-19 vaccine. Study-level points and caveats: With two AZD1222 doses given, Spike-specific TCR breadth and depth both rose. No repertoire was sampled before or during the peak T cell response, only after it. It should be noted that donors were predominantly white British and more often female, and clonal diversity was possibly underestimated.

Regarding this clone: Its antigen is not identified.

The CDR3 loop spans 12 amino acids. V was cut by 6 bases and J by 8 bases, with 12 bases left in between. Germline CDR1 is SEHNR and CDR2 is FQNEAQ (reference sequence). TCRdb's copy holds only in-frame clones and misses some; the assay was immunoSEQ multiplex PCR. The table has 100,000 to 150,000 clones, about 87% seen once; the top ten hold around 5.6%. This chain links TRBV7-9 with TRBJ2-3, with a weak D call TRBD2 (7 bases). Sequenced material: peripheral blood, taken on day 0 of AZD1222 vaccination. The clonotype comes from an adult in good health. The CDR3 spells CASRGGPGTQYF. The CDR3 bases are TGTGCCAGCAGGGGGGGGCCGGGTACGCAGTATTTT.